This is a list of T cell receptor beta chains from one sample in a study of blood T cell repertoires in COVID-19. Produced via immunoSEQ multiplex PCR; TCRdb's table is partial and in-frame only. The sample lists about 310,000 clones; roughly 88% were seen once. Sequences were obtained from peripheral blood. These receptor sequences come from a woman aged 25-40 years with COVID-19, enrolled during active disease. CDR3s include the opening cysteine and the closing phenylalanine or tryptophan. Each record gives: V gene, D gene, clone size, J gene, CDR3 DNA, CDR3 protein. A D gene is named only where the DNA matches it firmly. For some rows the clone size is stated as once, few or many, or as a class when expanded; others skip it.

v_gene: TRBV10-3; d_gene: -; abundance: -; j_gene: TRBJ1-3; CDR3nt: TGTGCCATCAGTGAGACTTTAAACACCATATATTTT; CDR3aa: CAISETLNTIYF
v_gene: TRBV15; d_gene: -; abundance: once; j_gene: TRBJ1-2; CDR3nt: TGTGCCACCAGCAGAGATTTGTCAGGGCGTGGCTACACCTTC; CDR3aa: CATSRDLSGRGYTF
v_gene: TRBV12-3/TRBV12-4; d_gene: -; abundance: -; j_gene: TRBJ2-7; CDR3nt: TGTGCCAGCACCAACCGCCGGTACGAGCAGTACTTC; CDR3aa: CASTNRRYEQYF
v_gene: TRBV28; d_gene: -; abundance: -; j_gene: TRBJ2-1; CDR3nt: TGTGCCAGCAGTTTAACACAGGGCCTGGGCTCCTACAATGAGCAGTTCTTC; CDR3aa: CASSLTQGLGSYNEQFF
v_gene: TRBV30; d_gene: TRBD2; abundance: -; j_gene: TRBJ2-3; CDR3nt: TGTGCCTGGAGCAAGACTAGCGGGAGCCAAAATACGCAGTATTTT; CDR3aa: CAWSKTSGSQNTQYF
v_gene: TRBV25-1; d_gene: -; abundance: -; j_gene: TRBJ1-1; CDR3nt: TGTGCCAGCAGGACCGCAGGGAAGAGAGGCACTGAAGCTTTCTTT; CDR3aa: CASRTAGKRGTEAFF
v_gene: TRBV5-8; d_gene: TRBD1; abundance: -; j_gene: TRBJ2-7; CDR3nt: TGTGCCAGCAGCTTGGTTCCCGGGACAGAATTGCGCGAGCAGTACTTC; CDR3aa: CASSLVPGTELREQYF
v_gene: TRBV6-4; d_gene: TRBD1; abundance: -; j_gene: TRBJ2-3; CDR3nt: TGTGCCAGCAGTGACACGCCAGGGGCAGGGGGACCCGATACGCAGTATTTT; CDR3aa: CASSDTPGAGGPDTQYF
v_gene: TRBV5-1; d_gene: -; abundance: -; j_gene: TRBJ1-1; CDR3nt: TGCGCCAGCAGCTTTGACTCGAACACTGAAGCTTTCTTT; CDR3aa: CASSFDSNTEAFF
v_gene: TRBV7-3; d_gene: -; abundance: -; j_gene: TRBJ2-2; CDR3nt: TGTGCCAGCAGCTTATACGGGACATCGAACACCGGGGAGCTGTTTTTT; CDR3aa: CASSLYGTSNTGELFF
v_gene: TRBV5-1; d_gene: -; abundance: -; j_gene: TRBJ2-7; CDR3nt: TGCGCCAGCAGCTTCGCAGGGACCTACGAGCAGTACTTC; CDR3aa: CASSFAGTYEQYF